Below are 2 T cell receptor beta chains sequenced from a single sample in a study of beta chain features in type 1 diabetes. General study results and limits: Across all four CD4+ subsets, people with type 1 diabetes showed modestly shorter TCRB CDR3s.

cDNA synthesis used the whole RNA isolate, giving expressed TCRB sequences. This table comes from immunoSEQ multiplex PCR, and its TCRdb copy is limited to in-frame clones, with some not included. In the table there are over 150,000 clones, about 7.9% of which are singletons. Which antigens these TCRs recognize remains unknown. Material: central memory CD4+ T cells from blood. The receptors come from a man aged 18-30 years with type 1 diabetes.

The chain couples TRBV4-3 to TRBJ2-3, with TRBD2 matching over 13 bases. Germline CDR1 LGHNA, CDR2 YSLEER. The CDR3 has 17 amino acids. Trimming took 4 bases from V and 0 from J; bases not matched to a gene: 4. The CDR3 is CASSLGTSGASTDTQYF. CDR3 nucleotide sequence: TGCGCCAGCAGCCTCGGGACTAGCGGGGCTAGCACAGATACGCAGTATTTT.

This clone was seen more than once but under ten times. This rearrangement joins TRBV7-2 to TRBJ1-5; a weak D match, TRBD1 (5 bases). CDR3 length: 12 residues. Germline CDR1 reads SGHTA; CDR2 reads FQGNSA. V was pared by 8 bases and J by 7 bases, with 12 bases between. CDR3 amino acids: CASQSGGQPQHF. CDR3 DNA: TGTGCCAGCCAGTCGGGGGGGCAGCCCCAGCATTTT.